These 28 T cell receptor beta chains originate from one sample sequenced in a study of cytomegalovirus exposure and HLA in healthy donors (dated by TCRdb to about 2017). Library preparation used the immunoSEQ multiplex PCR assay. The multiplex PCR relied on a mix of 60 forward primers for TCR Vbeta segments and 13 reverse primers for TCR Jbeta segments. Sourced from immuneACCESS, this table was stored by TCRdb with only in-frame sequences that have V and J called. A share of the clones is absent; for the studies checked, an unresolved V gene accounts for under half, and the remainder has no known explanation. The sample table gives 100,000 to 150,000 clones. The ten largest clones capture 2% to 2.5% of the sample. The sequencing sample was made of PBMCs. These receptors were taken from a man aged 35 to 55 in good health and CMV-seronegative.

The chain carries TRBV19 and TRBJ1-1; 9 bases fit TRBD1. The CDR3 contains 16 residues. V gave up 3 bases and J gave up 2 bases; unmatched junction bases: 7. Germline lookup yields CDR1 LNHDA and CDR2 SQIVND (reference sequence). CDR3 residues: CASSIGGQGHNTEAFF. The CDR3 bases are TGTGCCAGTAGTATTGGGGGACAGGGACACAACACTGAAGCTTTCTTT.

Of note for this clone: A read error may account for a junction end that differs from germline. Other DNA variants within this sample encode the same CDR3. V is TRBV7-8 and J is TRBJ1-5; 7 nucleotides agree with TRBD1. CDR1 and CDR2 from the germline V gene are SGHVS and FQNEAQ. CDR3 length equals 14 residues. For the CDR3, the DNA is TGTGCCAGCAGTTTAGGGACAGTCAATCAGCCCCAGCATTTT. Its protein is CASSLGTVNQPQHF.

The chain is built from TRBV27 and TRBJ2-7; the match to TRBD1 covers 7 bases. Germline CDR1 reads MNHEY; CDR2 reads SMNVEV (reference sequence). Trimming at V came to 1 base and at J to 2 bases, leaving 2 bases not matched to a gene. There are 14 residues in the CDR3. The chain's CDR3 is CASSLYRGAYEQYF. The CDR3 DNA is TGTGCCAGCAGTTTATACAGGGGCGCCTACGAGCAGTACTTC.

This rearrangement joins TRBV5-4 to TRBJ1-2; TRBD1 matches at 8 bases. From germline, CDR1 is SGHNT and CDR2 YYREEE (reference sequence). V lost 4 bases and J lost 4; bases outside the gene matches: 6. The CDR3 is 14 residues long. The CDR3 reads CASSTPGQVYGYTF. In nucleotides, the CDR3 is TGTGCCAGCAGCACCCCGGGACAGGTCTATGGCTACACCTTC. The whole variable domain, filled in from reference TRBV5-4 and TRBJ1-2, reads ETGVTQSPTHLIKTRGQQVTLRCSSQSGHNTVSWYQQALGQGPQFIFQYYREEENGRGNFPPRFSGLQFPNYSSELNVNALELDDSALYLCASSTPGQVYGYTFGSGTRLTVV.

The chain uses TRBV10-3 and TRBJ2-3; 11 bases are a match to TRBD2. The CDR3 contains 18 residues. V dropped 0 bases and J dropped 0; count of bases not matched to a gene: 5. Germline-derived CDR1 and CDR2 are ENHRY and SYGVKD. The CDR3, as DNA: TGTGCCATCAGTGAGTCAGAGAGGACTAGCGGGAGCACAGATACGCAGTATTTT. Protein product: CAISESERTSGSTDTQYF.

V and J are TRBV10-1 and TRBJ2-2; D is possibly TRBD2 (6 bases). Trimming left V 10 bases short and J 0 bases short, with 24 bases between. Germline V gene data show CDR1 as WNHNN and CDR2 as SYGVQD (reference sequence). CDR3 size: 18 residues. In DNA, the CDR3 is TGCGCCAACCTGCTAGCGCTCCTCCCCTACGCGAACACCGGGGAGCTGTTTTTT. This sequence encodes CANLLALLPYANTGELFF.

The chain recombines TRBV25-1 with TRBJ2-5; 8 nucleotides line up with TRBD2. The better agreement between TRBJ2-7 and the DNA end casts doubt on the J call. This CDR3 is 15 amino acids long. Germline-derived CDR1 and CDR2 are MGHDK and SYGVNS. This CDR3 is CASSEFGSGMGEQYF. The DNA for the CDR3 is TGTGCCAGCAGTGAATTTGGTAGCGGGATGGGCGAGCAGTACTTC.

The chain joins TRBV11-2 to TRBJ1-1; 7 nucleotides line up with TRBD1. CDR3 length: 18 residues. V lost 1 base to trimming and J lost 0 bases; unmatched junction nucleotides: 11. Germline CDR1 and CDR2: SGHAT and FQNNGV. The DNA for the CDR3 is TGTGCCAGCAGCTTAGTTTCCGGGACAGCCTCCATGAACACTGAAGCTTTCTTT. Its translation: CASSLVSGTASMNTEAFF.

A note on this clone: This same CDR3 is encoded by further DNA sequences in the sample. The CDR3, as DNA: TGTGCCAGCAGCTTAGGGCTCGGCTACACCTTC. Protein product: CASSLGLGYTF. This chain connects TRBV11-2 to TRBJ1-2; D gene ambiguous. Looked up from germline, CDR1 is SGHAT and CDR2 is FQNNGV. V was shortened by 1 base and J by 8 bases, with 5 bases between the two germline ends. The CDR3 spans 11 residues.

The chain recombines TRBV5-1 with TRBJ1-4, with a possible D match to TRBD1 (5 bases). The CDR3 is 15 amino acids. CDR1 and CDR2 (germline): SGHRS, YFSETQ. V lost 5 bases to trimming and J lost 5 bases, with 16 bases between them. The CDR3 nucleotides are TGCGCCAGCAGTGCCGGCGCGGGGGGAAATGAAAAACTGTTTTTT. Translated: CASSAGAGGNEKLFF.

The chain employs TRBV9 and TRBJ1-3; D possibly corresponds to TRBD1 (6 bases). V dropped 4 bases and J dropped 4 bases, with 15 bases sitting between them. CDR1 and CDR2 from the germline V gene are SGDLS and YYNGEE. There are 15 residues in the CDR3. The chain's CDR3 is CASSKGGQGGNTIYF. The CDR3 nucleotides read TGTGCCAGCAGCAAGGGGGGGCAGGGGGGAAACACCATATATTTT.

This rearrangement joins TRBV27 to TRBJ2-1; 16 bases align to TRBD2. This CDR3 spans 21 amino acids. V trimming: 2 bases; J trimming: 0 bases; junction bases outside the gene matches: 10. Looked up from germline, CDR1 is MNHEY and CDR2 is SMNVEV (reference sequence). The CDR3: CASSLPPGTSGRGSSYNEQFF. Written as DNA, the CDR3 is TGTGCCAGCAGTTTACCTCCCGGGACTAGCGGGAGGGGTAGCTCCTACAATGAGCAGTTCTTC.

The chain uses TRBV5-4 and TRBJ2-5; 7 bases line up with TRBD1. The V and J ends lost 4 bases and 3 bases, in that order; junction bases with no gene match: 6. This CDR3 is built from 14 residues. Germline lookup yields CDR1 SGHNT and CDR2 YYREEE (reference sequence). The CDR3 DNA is TGTGCCAGCAGCGCAAGGGACAGAAAAGAGACCCAGTACTTC. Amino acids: CASSARDRKETQYF.

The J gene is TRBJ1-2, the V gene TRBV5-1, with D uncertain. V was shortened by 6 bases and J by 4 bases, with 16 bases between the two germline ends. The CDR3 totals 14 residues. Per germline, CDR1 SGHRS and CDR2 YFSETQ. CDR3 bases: TGCGCCAGCACCGAGACTTCACCGCTCTATGGCTACACCTTC. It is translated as CASTETSPLYGYTF.

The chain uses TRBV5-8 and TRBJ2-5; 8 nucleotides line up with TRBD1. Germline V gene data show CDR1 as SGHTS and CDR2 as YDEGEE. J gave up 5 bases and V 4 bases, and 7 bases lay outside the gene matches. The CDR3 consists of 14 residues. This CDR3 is CASSLWDRLETQYF. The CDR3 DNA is TGTGCCAGCAGCCTATGGGACAGGCTGGAGACCCAGTACTTC.

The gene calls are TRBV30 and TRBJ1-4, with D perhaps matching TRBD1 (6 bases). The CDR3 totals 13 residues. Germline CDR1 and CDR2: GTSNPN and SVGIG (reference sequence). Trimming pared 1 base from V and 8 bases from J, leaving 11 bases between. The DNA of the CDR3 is TGTGCCTGGAGTGCTCGCAGGGGCGAAAAACTGTTTTTT. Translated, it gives CAWSARRGEKLFF.

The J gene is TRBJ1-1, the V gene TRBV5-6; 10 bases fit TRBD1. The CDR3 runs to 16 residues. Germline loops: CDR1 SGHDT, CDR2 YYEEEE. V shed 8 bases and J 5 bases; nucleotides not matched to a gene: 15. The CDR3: CASIKWDRGLLTEAFF. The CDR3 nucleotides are TGTGCCAGTATAAAATGGGACAGGGGATTACTGACTGAAGCTTTCTTT. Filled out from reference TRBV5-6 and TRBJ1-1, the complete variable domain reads DAGVTQSPTHLIKTRGQQVTLRCSPKSGHDTVSWYQQALGQGPQFIFQYYEEEERQRGNFPDRFSGHQFPNYSSELNVNALLLGDSALYLCASIKWDRGLLTEAFFGQGTRLTVV.

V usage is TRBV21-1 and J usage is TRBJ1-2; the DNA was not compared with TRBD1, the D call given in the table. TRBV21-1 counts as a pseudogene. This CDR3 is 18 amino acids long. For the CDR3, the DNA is TGTGCCAGCAGCGGATCAAAAAGCCCAGGACAGGGCCTTGGGGGCTACACCTTC. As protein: CASSGSKSPGQGLGGYTF.

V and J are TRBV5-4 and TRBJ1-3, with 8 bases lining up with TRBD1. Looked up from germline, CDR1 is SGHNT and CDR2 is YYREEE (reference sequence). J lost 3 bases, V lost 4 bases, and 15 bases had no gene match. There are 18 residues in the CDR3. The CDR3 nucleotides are TGTGCCAGCAGCCTGACGGCAGGGGGCGGCTTTGGTGGAAACACCATATATTTT. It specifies CASSLTAGGGFGGNTIYF. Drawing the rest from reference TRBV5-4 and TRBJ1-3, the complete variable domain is ETGVTQSPTHLIKTRGQQVTLRCSSQSGHNTVSWYQQALGQGPQFIFQYYREEENGRGNFPPRFSGLQFPNYSSELNVNALELDDSALYLCASSLTAGGGFGGNTIYFGEGSWLTVV.

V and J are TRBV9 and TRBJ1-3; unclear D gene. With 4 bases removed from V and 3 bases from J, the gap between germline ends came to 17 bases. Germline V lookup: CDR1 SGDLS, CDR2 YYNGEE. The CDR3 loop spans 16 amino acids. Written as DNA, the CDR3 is TGTGCCAGCAGCCATGGGCTAACTCAAAGTGGAAACACCATATATTTT. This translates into CASSHGLTQSGNTIYF. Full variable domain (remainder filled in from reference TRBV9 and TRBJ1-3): DSGVTQTPKHLITATGQRVTLRCSPRSGDLSVYWYQQSLDQGLQFLIQYYNGEERAKGNILERFSAQQFPDLHSELNLSSLELGDSALYFCASSHGLTQSGNTIYFGEGSWLTVV.

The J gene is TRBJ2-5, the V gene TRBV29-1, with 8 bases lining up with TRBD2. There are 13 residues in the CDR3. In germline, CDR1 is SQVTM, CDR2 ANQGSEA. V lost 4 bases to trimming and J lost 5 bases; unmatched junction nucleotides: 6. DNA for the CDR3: TGCAGCGTTGGAGCAGCGGGAGAGGAGACCCAGTACTTC. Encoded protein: CSVGAAGEETQYF.

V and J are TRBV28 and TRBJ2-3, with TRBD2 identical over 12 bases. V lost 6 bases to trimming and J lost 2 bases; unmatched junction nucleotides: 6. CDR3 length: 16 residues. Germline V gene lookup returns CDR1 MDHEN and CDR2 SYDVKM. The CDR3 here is CASSTGLAGNTDTQYF. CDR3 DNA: TGTGCCAGCAGCACCGGACTAGCGGGAAACACAGATACGCAGTATTTT.

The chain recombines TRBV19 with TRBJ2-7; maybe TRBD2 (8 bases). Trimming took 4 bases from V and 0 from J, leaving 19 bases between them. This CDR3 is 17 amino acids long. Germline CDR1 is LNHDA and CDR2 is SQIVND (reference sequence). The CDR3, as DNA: TGTGCCAGTAGTAACCTACTACAGGGGACTAGCTCCTACGAGCAGTACTTC. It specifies CASSNLLQGTSSYEQYF.

CDR3 residues: CATKWSGTETQYF. The CDR3 DNA follows: TGTGCCACAAAATGGTCGGGAACAGAGACCCAGTACTTC. The chain links TRBV27 to TRBJ2-5; D is perhaps TRBD2 (5 bases). V dropped 10 bases and J dropped 4 bases, with 16 bases sitting between them. CDR1 is MNHEY, CDR2 SMNVEV, per germline (reference sequence). This CDR3 is built from 13 residues.

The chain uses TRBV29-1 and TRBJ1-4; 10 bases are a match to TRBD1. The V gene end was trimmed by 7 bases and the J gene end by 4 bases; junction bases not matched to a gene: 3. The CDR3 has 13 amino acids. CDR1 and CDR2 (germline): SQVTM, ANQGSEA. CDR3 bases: TGCAGCGGAGGGGACAGGGGTAATGAAAAACTGTTTTTT. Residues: CSGGDRGNEKLFF.

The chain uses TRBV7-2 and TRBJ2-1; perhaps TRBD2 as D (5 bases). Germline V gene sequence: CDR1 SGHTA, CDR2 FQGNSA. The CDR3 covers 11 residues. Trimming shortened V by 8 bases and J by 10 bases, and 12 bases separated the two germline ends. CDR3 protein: CASSLAREQFF. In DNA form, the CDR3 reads TGTGCCAGCTCCTTAGCGAGAGAGCAGTTCTTC.

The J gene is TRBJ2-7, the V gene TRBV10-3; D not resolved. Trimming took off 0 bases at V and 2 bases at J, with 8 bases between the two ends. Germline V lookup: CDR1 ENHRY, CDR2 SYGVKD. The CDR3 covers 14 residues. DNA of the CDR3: TGTGCCATCAGTGAGTCTAGCAATCCCTACGAGCAGTACTTC. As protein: CAISESSNPYEQYF.

CDR3 residues: CASSRATGTQNSYNEQFF. In DNA form, the CDR3 reads TGTGCCAGTAGTCGCGCAACCGGGACTCAAAACTCCTACAATGAGCAGTTCTTC. The V call is TRBV19, the J call TRBJ2-1; possible D gene TRBD2, 6 bases. The V gene's germline CDR1 is LNHDA and CDR2 SQIVND (reference sequence). V was clipped by 5 bases and J by 0 bases, with 20 bases between them. The CDR3 consists of 18 residues. Drawing the rest from reference TRBV19 and TRBJ2-1, the complete variable domain is DGGITQSPKYLFRKEGQNVTLSCEQNLNHDAMYWYRQDPGQGLRLIYYSQIVNDFQKGDIAEGYSVSREKKESFPLTVTSAQKNPTAFYLCASSRATGTQNSYNEQFFGPGTRLTVL.